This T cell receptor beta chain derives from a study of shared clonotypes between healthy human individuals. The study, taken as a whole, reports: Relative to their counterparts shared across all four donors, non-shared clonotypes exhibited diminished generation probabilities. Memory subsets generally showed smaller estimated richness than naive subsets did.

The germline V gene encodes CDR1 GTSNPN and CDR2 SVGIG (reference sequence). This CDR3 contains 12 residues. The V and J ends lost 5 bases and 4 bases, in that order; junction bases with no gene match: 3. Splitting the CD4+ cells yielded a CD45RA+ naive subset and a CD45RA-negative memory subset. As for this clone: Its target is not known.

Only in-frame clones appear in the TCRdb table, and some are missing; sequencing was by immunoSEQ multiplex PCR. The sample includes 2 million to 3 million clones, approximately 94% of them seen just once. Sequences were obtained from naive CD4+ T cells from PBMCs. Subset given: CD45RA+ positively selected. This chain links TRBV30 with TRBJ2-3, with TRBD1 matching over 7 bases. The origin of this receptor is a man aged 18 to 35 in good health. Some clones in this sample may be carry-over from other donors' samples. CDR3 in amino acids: CAWDRAADTQYF. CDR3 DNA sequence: TGTGCCTGGGACAGGGCGGCAGATACGCAGTATTTT.